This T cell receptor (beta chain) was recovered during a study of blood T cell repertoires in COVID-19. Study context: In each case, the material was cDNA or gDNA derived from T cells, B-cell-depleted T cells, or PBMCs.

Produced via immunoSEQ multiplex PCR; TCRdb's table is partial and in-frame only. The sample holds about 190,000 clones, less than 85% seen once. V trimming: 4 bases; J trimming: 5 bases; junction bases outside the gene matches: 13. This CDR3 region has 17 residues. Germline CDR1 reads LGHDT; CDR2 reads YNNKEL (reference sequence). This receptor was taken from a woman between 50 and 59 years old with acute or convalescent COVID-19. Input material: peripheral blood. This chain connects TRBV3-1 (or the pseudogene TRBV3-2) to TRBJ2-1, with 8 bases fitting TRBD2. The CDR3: CASSPVTTSAKNNEQFF. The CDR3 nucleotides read TGTGCCAGCAGCCCCGTTACGACTAGCGCGAAGAACAATGAGCAGTTCTTC.